The 22 T cell receptor beta chains in this list originate from one sample, sequenced in a study of blood T cell repertoires in COVID-19. TCRdb's copy holds only in-frame clones and misses some; the assay was immunoSEQ multiplex PCR. The data show 50,000 to 65,000 clones, roughly 90% seen once. The sequenced material came from peripheral blood. These receptors all come from a man in his sixties with acute or convalescent COVID-19.

The rearrangement uses TRBV11-3 and TRBJ1-1; 11 nucleotides agree with TRBD1. V gave up 4 bases and J gave up 10 bases; unmatched junction bases: 5. Germline V gene data show CDR1 as SGHNT and CDR2 as YENEEA. There are 13 residues in the CDR3. CDR3 region: CASSSGQGAGAFF. CDR3 nucleotide sequence: TGTGCCAGCAGCTCCGGACAGGGGGCCGGAGCTTTCTTT.

The chain is built from TRBV7-9 and TRBJ2-7; 13 bases align to TRBD2. J was trimmed by 12 bases and V by 5 bases; bases with no gene match: 10. Per germline, CDR1 SEHNR and CDR2 FQNEAQ (reference sequence). CDR3 length: 14 residues. Written as DNA, the CDR3 is TGTGCCAGCAGCCCGGGACTAGCGGGGCTTCTCCCGTACTTC. Its protein product is CASSPGLAGLLPYF.

The chain combines TRBV5-1 with TRBJ2-3, with TRBD1 as a possible D gene (6 bases). This CDR3 spans 14 amino acids. From germline, CDR1 is SGHRS and CDR2 YFSETQ. Trimming took off 7 bases at V and 3 bases at J, with 15 bases between the two ends. The chain's CDR3 is CASRQQGATDTQYF. The CDR3 nucleotides are TGCGCCAGCCGTCAACAGGGAGCAACAGATACGCAGTATTTT.

The chain couples TRBV10-3 to TRBJ2-3; TRBD2 matches 8 bases. The trim removed 3 bases at V and 5 bases at J, leaving 4 bases unmatched. Per germline, CDR1 ENHRY and CDR2 SYGVKD. The CDR3 runs 14 residues. This CDR3 reads CAISDNGGGDTQYF. In DNA, the CDR3 is TGTGCCATCAGTGATAACGGGGGGGGAGATACGCAGTATTTT.

The genes are TRBV28 and TRBJ2-3, with D possibly matching TRBD2 (5 bases). V was shortened by 6 bases and J by 2 bases, with 15 bases between the two germline ends. Per germline, CDR1 MDHEN and CDR2 SYDVKM. This CDR3 region has 15 residues. The DNA for the CDR3 is TGTGCCAGCAGATTCTACGGAGGATCCACAGATACGCAGTATTTT. It yields the protein CASRFYGGSTDTQYF.

The chain carries TRBV9 and TRBJ2-5; no clear D. Trimming took 2 bases from V and 5 from J, leaving 16 bases between them. The CDR3 spans 15 residues. Per germline, CDR1 SGDLS and CDR2 YYNGEE. The CDR3 DNA reads TGTGCCAGCAGCGTTGGATTCCGAGGTCAGGAGACCCAGTACTTC. This encodes CASSVGFRGQETQYF.

This clone was observed a single time. V gene TRBV29-1 combines with J gene TRBJ2-1, with 9 bases that match TRBD2. The J segment lost 7 bases and the V segment lost 4 bases, leaving 5 bases of the junction unmatched. From germline, CDR1 is SQVTM and CDR2 ANQGSEA. This CDR3 contains 13 residues. The CDR3 here is CSVVSLAGNEQFF. DNA for the CDR3: TGCAGCGTTGTTAGCCTAGCGGGAAATGAGCAGTTCTTC.

V and J are TRBV5-1 and TRBJ2-3, with TRBD2 identical over 10 bases. Germline CDR1 SGHRS, CDR2 YFSETQ. With V trimmed by 0 bases and J by 1 base, 2 bases remained unmatched. The CDR3 runs 16 residues. The CDR3 DNA sequence: TGCGCCAGCAGCTTGGCTAGCGGGAGTGGCACAGATACGCAGTATTTT. This encodes CASSLASGSGTDTQYF.

The rearrangement joins TRBV7-9 to TRBJ2-7; possible D gene TRBD2, 6 bases. V was cut by 1 base and J by 5 bases, with 9 bases left in between. The CDR3 runs to 13 residues. From germline, CDR1 is SEHNR and CDR2 FQNEAQ (reference sequence). This CDR3 is CASSLGRGDEQYF. The CDR3 DNA reads TGTGCCAGCAGCTTAGGGAGGGGTGACGAGCAGTACTTC.

V gene TRBV4-2 combines with J gene TRBJ1-2; 9 bases are a match to TRBD1. Germline V gives CDR1 LGHNA, CDR2 YNFKEQ. The CDR3 loop spans 13 amino acids. J gave up 6 bases and V 1 base, and 0 bases lay outside the gene matches. This chain's CDR3 is CASSQGTGDGYTF. CDR3 nucleotides: TGTGCCAGCAGCCAAGGGACAGGGGATGGCTACACCTTC.

The rearrangement uses TRBV27 and TRBJ1-2; tentatively, D is TRBD1 (5 bases). V lost 6 bases, J lost 5 bases, and 16 bases lay in between. The CDR3 totals 14 residues. The germline V gene encodes CDR1 MNHEY and CDR2 SMNVEV (reference sequence). The CDR3 DNA sequence: TGTGCCAGCAGATTGAGTGGGGGGGTGTATGGCTACACCTTC. Encoded protein: CASRLSGGVYGYTF.

V gene TRBV7-2 combines with J gene TRBJ1-2, with TRBD1 matching 7 bases. CDR1 SGHTA and CDR2 FQGNSA come from the germline V gene. The V gene end was trimmed by 1 base and the J gene end by 4 bases; junction bases not matched to a gene: 12. This CDR3 has 17 residues. CDR3 coding DNA: TGTGCCAGCAGCTTAGGAGGTGGGCAGGGGGTTATCTATGGCTACACCTTC. It encodes CASSLGGGQGVIYGYTF.

The V and J genes are TRBV5-6 and TRBJ2-7; D is unresolved. The CDR3 is made up of 14 amino acids. Looked up from germline, CDR1 is SGHDT and CDR2 is YYEEEE. Trimming left V 2 bases short and J 2 bases short, with 11 bases between. CDR3 sequence reads: CASSLSGATYEQYF. The CDR3 region has the DNA TGTGCCAGCAGCTTAAGTGGAGCCACCTACGAGCAGTACTTC.

This chain links TRBV3-1 (or the pseudogene TRBV3-2) with TRBJ2-7; D perhaps matches TRBD1 (5 bases). V dropped 0 bases and J dropped 6 bases, with 9 bases sitting between them. CDR3 length equals 13 residues. From germline, CDR1 is LGHDT and CDR2 YNNKEL (reference sequence). The CDR3 sequence: CASSQDDQGEQYF. The CDR3 region has the DNA TGTGCCAGCAGCCAAGATGACCAGGGCGAGCAGTACTTC.

This clone was seen just once. V usage is TRBV24-1 and J usage is TRBJ2-3; no reliable D call. Germline CDR1 is KGHDR and CDR2 is SFDVKD. This CDR3 has 17 amino acids. Between the trimmed V and J ends, which lost 6 bases and 0 bases, there was a span of 18 bases. The CDR3 nucleotides read TGTGCCACCAGTCACCCACCGGGTTCTCAAAGCACAGATACGCAGTATTTT. It yields the protein CATSHPPGSQSTDTQYF.

This CDR3 is CASSPRRATGAFF. CDR3 bases: TGTGCCAGCAGCCCCCGCCGGGCGACAGGAGCTTTCTTT. V and J are TRBV3-1 (or the pseudogene TRBV3-2) and TRBJ1-1; D possibly corresponds to TRBD1 (6 bases). V shed 4 bases and J shed 10 bases, with 16 bases lying between them. This CDR3 comprises 13 residues. Germline V gene lookup returns CDR1 LGHDT and CDR2 YNNKEL (reference sequence).

The chain links TRBV6-2 or TRBV6-3 to TRBJ1-1, with a tentative D call TRBD1 (6 bases). The CDR3 sequence is 14 residues long. Deletions cut 4 bases from V and 1 base from J, with 10 bases between. Looked up from germline, CDR1 is MNHEY and CDR2 is SVGEGT. The CDR3 protein is CASSFRGPNTEAFF. The CDR3 coding sequence is TGTGCCAGCAGTTTCAGGGGACCGAACACTGAAGCTTTCTTT.

This rearrangement joins TRBV19 to TRBJ2-1; 13 bases match TRBD2. CDR1 is LNHDA and CDR2 is SQIVND in the germline V gene (reference sequence). Trimming at V came to 8 bases and at J to 6 bases, leaving 4 bases not matched to a gene. The CDR3 runs 14 residues. The CDR3 DNA is TGTGCCAGTGTACTAGCGGGGGGGCGCAATGAGCAGTTCTTC. Translation: CASVLAGGRNEQFF.

V usage is TRBV5-1 and J usage is TRBJ2-3; 7 bases are shared with TRBD2. V gave up 0 bases and J gave up 1 base; unmatched junction bases: 5. The V gene's germline CDR1 is SGHRS and CDR2 YFSETQ. This CDR3 is built from 16 residues. The CDR3 DNA sequence: TGCGCCAGCAGCTTGGACGGGGGGTTGGGCACAGATACGCAGTATTTT. Its translation is CASSLDGGLGTDTQYF.

The V gene is TRBV9, the J gene TRBJ2-5; 7 nucleotides match TRBD2. Germline V CDR1 and CDR2: SGDLS, YYNGEE. This CDR3 is 14 amino acids long. The trim removed 3 bases at V and 3 bases at J, leaving 5 bases unmatched. The CDR3 loop is CASSGGTTKETQYF. The DNA for the CDR3 is TGTGCCAGCAGCGGAGGGACTACCAAAGAGACCCAGTACTTC.

In DNA form, the CDR3 reads TGTGCCATCAGTGATCTTATGAGCGCCGATACGCAGTATTTT. This translates into CAISDLMSADTQYF. The V and J genes are TRBV10-3 and TRBJ2-3; no firm D call. Trimming took off 3 bases at V and 6 bases at J, with 13 bases between the two ends. The CDR3 has 14 residues. Germline assignment: CDR1 ENHRY and CDR2 SYGVKD.

This chain links TRBV9 with TRBJ1-2; TRBD1 aligns across 7 bases. The germline CDR1 and CDR2 sequences are SGDLS and YYNGEE. Unmatched junction bases numbered 20, after V lost 3 bases and J lost 0 bases. The CDR3 has 20 residues. In nucleotides, the CDR3 is TGTGCCAGCAGCGCCAACAACCGCCCGACAGGGCCAATCGCTAACTATGGCTACACCTTC. Its protein product is CASSANNRPTGPIANYGYTF.